This is a list of T cell receptor beta chains from one sample in a study of shared T cell receptors in the human thymus. Here immunoSEQ multiplex PCR was the method, and the copy in TCRdb shows in-frame clones only, minus some. The repertoire holds 550,000 to 800,000 clones, with 75% to 90% as singletons. These data were likewise used in another study, on human thymus T cells.

The sample comprised thymocytes. The receptors derive from a girl under three years old with a congenital heart defect. CDR3s include the opening cysteine and the closing phenylalanine or tryptophan.

v_call cdr3_aa
TRBV6-5 CASYIDSSDPEKLFF
TRBV19 CASTPWGGHTEAFF
TRBV9 CASSVLQRGGADTQYF
TRBV9 CASSDLTELETQYF
TRBV28 CASSSTDRSIEDTQYF
TRBV7-9 CASSLAPDRGGNEQFF
TRBV27 CASRGRQGSYEQYF
TRBV9 CASSAFRTNEKLFF
TRBV6-5 CASKGRGSYNEQFF
TRBV28 CASSPRQGADTEAFF
TRBV4-1 CASSPTHQGQPQHF
TRBV7-2 CASSLGGTGQETQYF
TRBV4-2 CASSQRTGGYHEQYF
TRBV27 CASSTDRGEGAFF
TRBV6-1 CASNGVDARSGAFF